These T cell receptor beta chains were read from a single sample in a study of human T cells and chemical hapten exposure. TCRdb used MiXCR to reprocess the RACE reads, holding one entry per CDR3 protein. This table holds 85,000 to 100,000 distinct CDR3 sequences, around 25% found once. The sequencing used whole blood, collected in connection with sensitization to the hapten diphenylcyclopropenone (DPC). The receptor source for this set is a man aged 40-55 years with alopecia areata. Some clones in this sample may be carry-over from other donors' samples. The CDR3 runs from the conserved cysteine through the conserved F or W. D genes are given only for firm matches. Rows give clone size only sometimes, using once, few, many, or a class for an expanded clone.

TRBV7-2	NA	13	NA	TRBJ1-5	TGTGCCAGCAGCCGCCAGGGAAGTCAGCCCCAGCATTTT	CASSRQGSQPQHF
TRBV12-3/TRBV12-4	TRBD2	13	many	TRBJ2-3	TGTGCCAGCAGGACTAGCGGCACAGATACGCAGTATTTT	CASRTSGTDTQYF
TRBV12-3/TRBV12-4	TRBD1	15	NA	TRBJ1-3	TGTGCCAGCAGTTTCTCGGGACAGGCTGGAAACACCATATATTTT	CASSFSGQAGNTIYF
TRBV5-5	NA	14	NA	TRBJ2-7	TGTGCCAGCAGCTTGGGAGGGACCCCCTACGAGCAGTACTTC	CASSLGGTPYEQYF
TRBV7-2	TRBD1	15	NA	TRBJ2-3	TGTGCCAGCAGTCCGGAACAGGGGCCCCCAGATACGCAGTATTTT	CASSPEQGPPDTQYF
TRBV20-1	TRBD2	13	NA	TRBJ2-3	TGCAGTGCTGGGAGGGTGACCACAGATACGCAGTATTTT	CSAGRVTTDTQYF
TRBV9	TRBD1	17	few	TRBJ2-2	TGTGCCAGCAGCTCAGCCATTGACAGGGGGCTTACCGGGGAGCTGTTTTTT	CASSSAIDRGLTGELFF
TRBV6-4	NA	13	NA	TRBJ2-3	TGTGCCAGCAGTCCTACTCTATGGGATACGCAGTATTTT	CASSPTLWDTQYF
TRBV11-1	TRBD1	16	NA	TRBJ2-7	TGTGCCAGCAGCCAAAGACCGGGACAGGGTACCTACGAGCAGTACTTC	CASSQRPGQGTYEQYF
TRBV28	NA	14	few	TRBJ2-7	TGTGCCAGCAGTCCTTGGACAGTAACCTACGAGCAGTACTTC	CASSPWTVTYEQYF
TRBV7-2	TRBD2	17	NA	TRBJ2-3	TGTGCCAGCAGCTCAAAGCGTAGCGGGGTCAGCAAAGATACGCAGTATTTT	CASSSKRSGVSKDTQYF
TRBV9	NA	14	NA	TRBJ1-1	TGTGCCAGCAGCTCCAGGGTTGGGAGCAGTGAAGCTTTCTTT	CASSSRVGSSEAFF
TRBV6-1	NA	14	few	TRBJ1-1	TGTGCCAGCACCAACCAGGTCGAAGGGACTGAAGCTTTCTTT	CASTNQVEGTEAFF
TRBV3-1	NA	17	many	TRBJ1-6	TGTGCCAGCAGCCAAGCAGTCGGGAGCTCCTATAATTCACCCCTCCACTTT	CASSQAVGSSYNSPLHF
TRBV29-1	TRBD1	13	few	TRBJ1-1	TGCAGCGTTGAAGACAGGGGGAAAACTGAAGCTTTCTTT	CSVEDRGKTEAFF
TRBV28	TRBD1	15	few	TRBJ1-1	TGTGCCAGCCTTGGACTATGGGACAGAAGGACTGAAGCTTTCTTT	CASLGLWDRRTEAFF
TRBV11-1	TRBD2	15	few	TRBJ2-3	TGTGCCAGCAGCTCTTCGGCTAGCGGGAGAGATACGCAGTATTTT	CASSSSASGRDTQYF
TRBV6-6	NA	12	NA	TRBJ2-3	TGTGCCAGCAGTCGCCAGGGGCTGGAGCAGTATTTT	CASSRQGLEQYF
TRBV20-1	NA	15	few	TRBJ2-7	TGCAGTGCTAGAGATGTTGGGGGGAGTACCTACGAGCAGTACTTC	CSARDVGGSTYEQYF
TRBV20-1	TRBD1	15	few	TRBJ1-1	TGCAGTGCTAGCCCCCCGGGACAGGAGAACACTGAAGCTTTCTTT	CSASPPGQENTEAFF
TRBV14	NA	11	few	TRBJ2-1	TGTGCCAGCAGCCAGGCTGATGAGCAGTTCTTC	CASSQADEQFF
TRBV4-1	TRBD1	13	NA	TRBJ1-3	TGCGCCAGTGGACAGGGATCAGGAAACACCATATATTTT	CASGQGSGNTIYF
TRBV5-6	TRBD2	17	few	TRBJ2-3	TGTGCCAGCAGCTGGCGACCGGGACTAGCGGGAGCCGATACGCAGTATTTT	CASSWRPGLAGADTQYF
TRBV6-2/TRBV6-3	TRBD2	17	few	TRBJ2-1	TGTGCCAGCAGTACTAGCGGGATAAGTGGCACCATCAATGAGCAGTTCTTC	CASSTSGISGTINEQFF
TRBV18	NA	12	NA	TRBJ2-1	TGTGCCAGCTCATCCTCTCACAATGAGCAGTTCTTC	CASSSSHNEQFF
TRBV7-2	TRBD2	16	few	TRBJ2-5	TGTGCCAGCAGCCTGCTAGCGGGGGCCGCTCAAGAGACCCAGTACTTC	CASSLLAGAAQETQYF
TRBV7-9	NA	13	NA	TRBJ2-1	TGTGCCAGCAGCTTGGACCCGGCCCATGAGCAGTTCTTC	CASSLDPAHEQFF
TRBV12-3/TRBV12-4	NA	16	few	TRBJ2-1	TGTGCCAGCAGTTTAGACCACACCCAAACGGGCAATGAGCAGTTCTTC	CASSLDHTQTGNEQFF
TRBV7-3	TRBD2	15	few	TRBJ2-2	TGTGCCAGCAGCCCGGCCGGGACTAGTCCCGGGGAGCTGTTTTTT	CASSPAGTSPGELFF
TRBV20-1	NA	14	many	TRBJ2-7	TGCAGTGCCCCGCATGCCCGAAACTCCTACGAGCAGTACTTC	CSAPHARNSYEQYF
TRBV6-5	NA	24	NA	TRBJ1-3	TGTGCCAGCAGTTCCCCCCCCGGGACTTATCGCATAATTTACAGCTCGGTGTTAGGAAACACCATATATTTT	CASSSPPGTYRIIYSSVLGNTIYF
TRBV9	TRBD1	14	NA	TRBJ2-5	TGTGCCAGCAGCGCCAGACAGGGGTTTGAGACCCAGTACTTC	CASSARQGFETQYF
TRBV5-6	TRBD1	16	few	TRBJ2-3	TGTGCCAGCAGCCTTTCGGACAGGGGGTTACGGGATACGCAGTATTTT	CASSLSDRGLRDTQYF
TRBV11-2	TRBD2	15	few	TRBJ2-1	TGTGCCAGCAGCTCCCCGCGGGAGGGCTACAATGAGCAGTTCTTC	CASSSPREGYNEQFF
TRBV2	TRBD2	15	NA	TRBJ2-1	TGTGCCAGCGGATCTAGCGGGACATACTACAATGAGCAGTTCTTC	CASGSSGTYYNEQFF
TRBV10-1	TRBD1	15	few	TRBJ2-3	TGCGCCAGCAGTGAGTCGAACAGGGGGACAGATACGCAGTATTTT	CASSESNRGTDTQYF
TRBV28	NA	12	NA	TRBJ1-2	TGTGCCAGCAGGTACGGGCGGAATGGCTACACCTTC	CASRYGRNGYTF
TRBV12-3/TRBV12-4	NA	15	few	TRBJ2-3	TGTGCCAGCAGTTTGAGGTTTTCTCCCACAGATACGCAGTATTTT	CASSLRFSPTDTQYF
TRBV27	TRBD1	15	NA	TRBJ1-1	TGTGCCAGCAGTGGACCGGGACAGGGGGTTCGTGAAGCTTTCTTT	CASSGPGQGVREAFF
TRBV4-1	TRBD2	17	NA	TRBJ2-4	TGCGCCAGCAGCCAAGATTGGGCTAGCGGGGGGGGGATCATTCAGTACTTC	CASSQDWASGGGIIQYF
TRBV7-2	NA	13	NA	TRBJ1-2	TGTGCCAGCAGTGAGGACAGAAGCTATGGCTACACCTTC	CASSEDRSYGYTF
TRBV20-1	TRBD2	17	NA	TRBJ2-3	TGCAGTGCTAGAGACTCGACCGGGACTAGCGGCACAGATACGCAGTATTTT	CSARDSTGTSGTDTQYF
TRBV7-3	NA	14	NA	TRBJ2-2	TGTGCCAGCAGCTTAAAAGGGCCCACCGGGGAGCTGTTTTTT	CASSLKGPTGELFF
TRBV12-3/TRBV12-4	TRBD2	17	NA	TRBJ2-1	TGTGCCAGCAGTTCCCTAGCGGGAGGGCCATCGTACAGTGAGCAGTTCTTC	CASSSLAGGPSYSEQFF
TRBV20-1	NA	16	NA	TRBJ2-7	TGCAGTGCTAGAGATCGGTGGGCCTTTAGCTCCTACGAGCAGTACTTC	CSARDRWAFSSYEQYF
TRBV20-1	TRBD1	15	few	TRBJ2-7	TGCAGTGCTCGCCCCCCGGGACAGGGGGCAAGGGAGCAGTACTTC	CSARPPGQGAREQYF
TRBV2	NA	13	NA	TRBJ1-6	TGTGCCAGCACGGGGGCCTATAATTCACCCCTCCACTTT	CASTGAYNSPLHF
TRBV7-8	TRBD1	16	NA	TRBJ2-7	TGTGCCAGCAGCTCTTTCGGGACAGTAAGATCCTACGAGCAGTACTTC	CASSSFGTVRSYEQYF
TRBV14	TRBD2	16	NA	TRBJ2-1	TGTGCCAGCAGCCTACTAGCGGGAGCCTCCTACAATGAGCAGTTCTTC	CASSLLAGASYNEQFF
TRBV7-2	NA	12	NA	TRBJ2-3	TGTGCCAGCAGCCAACCCCCTGATACGCAGTATTTT	CASSQPPDTQYF
TRBV6-1	NA	14	NA	TRBJ1-4	TGTGCCAGCAGTGAAGTAAAGGGGAAAGAAAAACTGTTTTTT	CASSEVKGKEKLFF